The clone carrying this T cell receptor (beta chain) was counted only a few times. Its cognate antigen is unknown. This record comes from a study of spatial heterogeneity in lung cancer. Described time point: sample taken at primary tumor resection. No cells were sorted before sequencing. The whole RNA sequenced was extracted from tumor, nontumor lung or frozen PBMC. Study-wide results and limits: Resection blood, more than follow-up blood, showed ubiquitous expanded tumor TCRs.

Every cDNA TCR molecule received its own unique molecular identifier. TCRdb passed the 5' RACE reads through MiXCR, listing each CDR3 protein once. The table lists tens of thousands of distinct CDR3 sequences, about 20% of them singletons. Germline V lookup: CDR1 MDHEN, CDR2 SYDVKM. Trimming removed 1 base from V and 10 bases from J; junction bases left unmatched: 10. CDR3 length: 16 residues. The chain carries TRBV28 and TRBJ2-1; 10 nucleotides agree with TRBD1. The source material was PBMCs, sampled at surgery. This clonotype was obtained from a male donor with early-stage non-small cell lung cancer. CDR3 sequence: CASSLLGTGEQWEQFF. The CDR3 bases are TGTGCCAGCAGTTTATTAGGGACAGGGGAGCAATGGGAGCAGTTCTTC.